A single sample gave rise to the 3 T cell receptor beta chains below, sequenced in a study of blood T cell repertoires in COVID-19. Profiled with immunoSEQ multiplex PCR; TCRdb holds only in-frame clones, not every one. The profile shows 250,000 to 350,000 clones, roughly 90% of them singletons. The sequencing sample was made of peripheral blood. The receptors shown here come from a woman in her 70s with COVID-19, enrolled during active disease.

This chain joins TRBV2 and TRBJ2-3; 10 bases are a match to TRBD2. This CDR3 has 14 residues. V dropped 9 bases and J dropped 6; count of bases not matched to a gene: 9. The V gene's germline CDR1 is SNHLY and CDR2 FYNNEI. This CDR3 is CARGAAGGFDTQYF. The CDR3 DNA reads TGTGCCAGAGGTGCAGCGGGGGGGTTCGATACGCAGTATTTT.

The chain combines TRBV24-1 with TRBJ2-3, with TRBD1 matching 11 bases. V lost 3 bases to trimming and J lost 5 bases; unmatched junction nucleotides: 6. This CDR3 has 16 amino acids. The germline V gene has CDR1 KGHDR and CDR2 SFDVKD. The CDR3 region has the DNA TGTGCCACCAGTGATCCCGGACAGGGGGCCCAAGATACGCAGTATTTT. This gives the protein CATSDPGQGAQDTQYF.

The chain combines TRBV5-6 with TRBJ1-2, with D unresolved. The CDR3 has 16 amino acids. Between the trimmed V and J ends, which lost 0 bases and 4 bases, there was a span of 16 bases. Germline V lookup: CDR1 SGHDT, CDR2 YYEEEE. CDR3 DNA: TGTGCCAGCAGCTTGGCCTCGCGGGAATGGAGCTATGGCTACACCTTC. Translating it yields CASSLASREWSYGYTF.